This T cell receptor beta chain comes out of a study of blood T cell repertoires in COVID-19. CDR3 length equals 16 residues. V dropped 2 bases and J dropped 10 bases, with 18 bases sitting between them. Germline V lookup: CDR1 MDHEN, CDR2 SYDVKM. The authors' processing: Amplified reference gene primers provided the basis for estimating nucleated cell counts. Sequencing used immunoSEQ multiplex PCR; TCRdb keeps in-frame clones, though not all of them. V, J and clone size are those of that table, while D and trimming were read from the DNA. The sample holds approximately 240,000 clones, around 82% seen once.

The J gene is TRBJ1-6, the V gene TRBV28; D is unresolved. The sequencing sample was made of peripheral blood. This sequence was found in a woman older than 75 with active or convalescent COVID-19. DNA of the CDR3: TGTGCCAGCAGTTTACCAGGACTTACTAGTACCTCACCCCTCCACTTT. Protein product: CASSLPGLTSTSPLHF.